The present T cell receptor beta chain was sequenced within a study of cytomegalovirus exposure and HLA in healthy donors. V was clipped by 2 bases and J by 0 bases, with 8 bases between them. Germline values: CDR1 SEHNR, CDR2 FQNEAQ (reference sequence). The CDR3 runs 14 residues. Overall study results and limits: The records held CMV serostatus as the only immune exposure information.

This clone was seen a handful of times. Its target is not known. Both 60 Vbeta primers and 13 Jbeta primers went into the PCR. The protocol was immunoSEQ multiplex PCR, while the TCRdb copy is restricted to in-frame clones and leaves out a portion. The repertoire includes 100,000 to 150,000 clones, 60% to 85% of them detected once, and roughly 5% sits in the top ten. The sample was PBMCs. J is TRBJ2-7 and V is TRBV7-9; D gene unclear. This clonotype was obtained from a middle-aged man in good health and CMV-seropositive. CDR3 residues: CASSLQVRSYEQYF. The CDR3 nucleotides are TGTGCCAGCAGCTTACAGGTTCGCTCCTACGAGCAGTACTTC. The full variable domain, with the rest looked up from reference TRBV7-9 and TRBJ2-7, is DTGVSQNPRHKITKRGQNVTFRCDPISEHNRLYWYRQTLGQGPEFLTYFQNEAQLEKSRLLSDRFSAERPKGSFSTLEIQRTEQGDSAMYLCASSLQVRSYEQYFGPGTRLTVT.